This TCR beta chain comes out of a study of cytomegalovirus exposure and HLA in healthy donors. The overall study: The 130 or so validation repertoires were reported in a later analysis to have been generated on the same platform as the approximately 700 first-cohort repertoires.

Using immunoSEQ multiplex PCR, the repertoire was profiled, and TCRdb retains in-frame clones only, with some absent. The sample shows over 250,000 clones, 87% of them seen only once. Points on this clone: What it binds is not known.

Germline lookup yields CDR1 LGHNT and CDR2 FRNRAP. There are 12 residues in the CDR3. Trimming left V 0 bases short and J 7 bases short, with 4 bases between. Separate from the approximately 600-subject first cohort was the approximately 120-subject validation cohort, to which the donors belonged. Study-level findings and limits: Listed as cytomegalovirus-associated were over 150 TCR beta chains. In vitro data verified a few CMV-associated chains as specific for CMV antigens.

Sequencing was carried out using PBMCs. The TCR comes from a woman in her twenties or thirties in good health and CMV-seropositive. The J gene is TRBJ2-1, the V gene TRBV12-5; D unresolved. CDR3 coding DNA: TGTGCTAGTGGTTTGGTGGGGAATGAGCAGTTCTTC. Protein: CASGLVGNEQFF.